This T cell receptor beta chain is from a study of blood T cells in healthy people across ages (dated by TCRdb to 2015 to 2017). Study-wide context: In model experiments, template switching captured roughly one uniquely barcoded TCR beta cDNA molecule for every two T cells. Using the same blood draw, the study looked at two additional independent replicas of 1 million unique cDNA reads for two donors, one aged 18 to 30 and the other aged 80 or older. To track age-related changes in TCR beta repertoire diversity, the study relied on deep sequencing normalized with unique cDNA molecular identifiers. Four age groups were formed from the donors: young (average 16 years), middle-aged (approximately 42), aged (about 68) and long-lived (about 80). General study outcomes and caveats: As age increased, observed TCR beta diversity per million T cells dropped in a roughly linear way, and a significant reduction was already evident by age about 36. Total diversity estimates from one million sequenced T cells were considered lower bounds and underestimates. Compared with the aged group, the long-lived group had more naive CD4+ T cells, fewer expanded clones and increased TCR diversity, suggesting age selection. There was a strong correlation between observed TCR beta diversity and the percentage of naive T cells measured by flow cytometry. Donor CMV infection status was unknown, potentially confounding age-related changes in expanded clonotypes. Conclusive comparison of naive and antigen-experienced compartments was prevented by the profiling of bulk unsorted PBMCs.

The protocol used for the library was 5' RACE. The instrument was an Illumina HiSeq 2500. A second about 7 to 11 cycle PCR used a sample-barcoded 5' primer and a J-beta primer mix. A unique molecular identifier was introduced onto each TCR beta cDNA molecule by a template-switch 5' adaptor carrying 12 random nucleotides. At least 3 million CDR3-containing paired-end reads were obtained from each sample. First-strand cDNA synthesis was performed from all RNA using the Mint cDNA synthesis kit, with priming by a TRBC-specific oligonucleotide. Following uracil-DNA glycosylase treatment, all cDNA underwent a first 18-cycle PCR with the universal primers M1SS and BC2_uni_R. Per the original workflow: For normalization, 1 million high-quality reads, each with a distinct molecular identifier, were randomly selected from each sample. Reads with shared molecular identifiers were discarded instead of being binned into consensus sequences. MiTCR, set to a Q25 quality threshold and the strictest error-elimination algorithm, was used for CDR3 identification, clonotype clustering and error correction. A nonparametric unseen species model with Euler transformation was used to estimate lower-bound total TCR beta diversity. In-frame beta chains were kept once TCRdb had trimmed the public reads at Q25 with fastp and called clones with MiXCR. For every CDR3 protein sequence, its rows merge into one entry that carries the most common genes and DNA. The V and J calls were not made by the authors but by TCRdb's processing. Counted in this sample were some 930,000 distinct CDR3 sequences; around 29% of them appeared once. The top ten constitute about 10% of the sample.

The donors were around 39 Caucasian individuals from Russia, aged roughly 6 to 90 years, who were systemically healthy. Approximately 9 milliliters of peripheral blood were collected from each donor into EDTA-treated Vacutainer tubes. Ficoll-Paque density-gradient centrifugation was used to isolate PBMCs, with at least 6 million obtained per sample. Total RNA was extracted from PBMCs with Trizol reagent, with at least 6 micrograms obtained per sample. The percentages of naive CD45RAhigh/CD27high T cells were determined by flow cytometry on a PBMC aliquot from every donor. In regard to this clonotype: The clone's antigen remains unknown. Per-nucleotide qualities are absent, and no much larger clonotype sits a single base away.

V loses 2 bases, J loses 4 bases, and the germline ends lie 11 bases apart. The germline V gene encodes CDR1 SGHTA and CDR2 FQGTGA. The CDR3 runs 14 amino acids, cysteine and phenylalanine included. The retained sequence is limited to the CDR3, 42 bases, with the frame set at the first base. The sample was also reused in another study, on T cells of mothers and their children. The second study's paper adds: Donors were nine systemically healthy Caucasian individuals: three mothers and their six children. cDNA synthesis used all of the extracted RNA, with around 1.4 ug of RNA in each 15 ul reaction. In the second PCR, sample barcodes and 2-4 random nucleotides were introduced via the M1S primer. Over 9 million TCR beta CDR3 reads came from each mother, compared with a few million reads from each child. In both related and unrelated pairs, thymic selection shapes the output of TCR recombination in a similar way, with inherited differences having only a minor effect. Normalized repertoire overlap was always slightly but never significantly higher in related than unrelated mother-child pairs. Persistent microchimeric T cell clones were not detected, at a sensitivity of around 95 clones per million clonotypes. In the study, deep NGS was used to compare the TCR beta repertoires of mothers and children, and features distinguishing related mother-child pairs from unrelated individuals were sought. Mothers averaged approximately 40 +/- 4 years of age and children averaged around 10 +/- 4 years. After adapter ligation with NEBNext reagents, the libraries were sequenced on Illumina HiSeq 2000 with 100+100 nt paired-end reads. Mother and child libraries were prepared a month apart and sequenced in separate runs to prevent cross-contamination. Each donor had between roughly 450,000 and 2,300,000 distinct TCR beta clonotypes identified. Naive TCR beta clonotypes were estimated from low-frequency clonotypes matched to each donor's FACS-determined naive share, without sorting.

The sequence joins TRBV7-3 to TRBJ1-1; D gene: possibly TRBD1, on 5 matching bases. The sample taken for sequencing was blood. The receptor's source is a middle-aged woman in good health. The base sequence is TGTGCCAGCAGCTTAGAAGTTAGGGGCACTGAAGCTTTCTTT. Translated, this gives CASSLEVRGTEAFF.